The 22 T cell receptor beta chains below all came from one sample that was sequenced in a study of shared clonotypes between healthy human individuals. Produced via immunoSEQ multiplex PCR; TCRdb's table is partial and in-frame only. The sample has some 2.4 million clones; under 95% are singletons. Sequencing was done on a sample of naive CD4+ T cells from PBMCs. Subset noted: CD45RA+ positively selected. Receptors were obtained from a man between 18 and 35 years old in good health. Some clones in this sample may be carry-over from other donors' samples.

V gene TRBV7-9 combines with J gene TRBJ1-2; 9 nucleotides match TRBD1. The CDR3 covers 15 residues. In germline, CDR1 is SEHNR, CDR2 FQNEAQ (reference sequence). After removal of 5 bases from V and 5 bases from J, the junction contained 9 bases not matched to a gene. CDR3: CASSLWDRVVYGYTF. DNA for the CDR3: TGTGCCAGCAGCCTATGGGACAGGGTAGTATATGGCTACACCTTC.

This chain connects TRBV9 to TRBJ1-1; 9 positions agree with TRBD1. Germline CDR1 and CDR2: SGDLS and YYNGEE. Unmatched junction bases numbered 7, after V lost 0 bases and J lost 4 bases. The CDR3 length is 16 residues. The CDR3 nucleotides read TGTGCCAGCAGCGTAGGGGACAGGGTCAGCGGCACTGAAGCTTTCTTT. Translation: CASSVGDRVSGTEAFF.

In DNA form, the CDR3 reads TGTGCCAGCAGCAGGACGGGTCAACTGGAGACCCAGTACTTC. It translates to CASSRTGQLETQYF. The gene calls are TRBV5-5 and TRBJ2-5; no firm D call. V was pared by 4 bases and J by 5 bases, with 15 bases between. The germline V gene has CDR1 SGHKS and CDR2 YYEKEE (reference sequence). There are 14 residues in the CDR3.

As concerns this clone: The sample holds other DNA sequences that translate to the same CDR3. CDR3 sequence (DNA): TGTGCCAGCAGCTTATCCCTAGCGGGCACAGATACGCAGTATTTT. Residues: CASSLSLAGTDTQYF. The chain uses TRBV7-3 and TRBJ2-3; 7 nucleotides line up with TRBD2. The CDR3 loop spans 15 amino acids. Germline assignment: CDR1 SGHTA and CDR2 FQGTGA. V lost 2 bases, J lost 1 base, and 3 bases stayed unmatched.

The CDR3 nucleotides read TGTGCCTGGAGTGCCTCACCCCAAGAGGAGCAGTTCTTC. It codes for CAWSASPQEEQFF. V gene TRBV30 combines with J gene TRBJ2-1; no clear D. Trimming took 1 base from V and 10 from J, leaving 14 bases between them. Germline V lookup: CDR1 GTSNPN, CDR2 SVGIG (reference sequence). The CDR3 has 13 residues.

V usage is TRBV7-2 and J usage is TRBJ1-4; 9 positions agree with TRBD1. CDR1 is SGHTA, CDR2 FQGNSA, per germline. The V and J ends lost 5 bases and 7 bases, in that order; junction bases with no gene match: 5. The CDR3 has 14 residues. The CDR3 sequence is CASSHGDRAEKLFF. CDR3 nucleotide sequence: TGTGCCAGCAGCCACGGGGACAGGGCTGAAAAACTGTTTTTT.

CDR3 nucleotide sequence: TGCAGCACCTCAGACGGCACAGATACGCAGTATTTT. Translated, it gives CSTSDGTDTQYF. The chain combines TRBV29-1 with TRBJ2-3; D remains ambiguous. Per germline, CDR1 SQVTM and CDR2 ANQGSEA. CDR3 length: 12 amino acids. V was shortened by 8 bases and J by 1 base, with 10 bases between the two germline ends.

CDR3 nucleotide sequence: TGCGCCAGCAGTGAGGTGGGGCGGGAGGTGACGGAGACCCAGTACTTC. Translating it yields CASSEVGREVTETQYF. This chain links TRBV10-1 with TRBJ2-5; TRBD2 aligns across 8 bases. This CDR3 comprises 16 residues. V shed 2 bases and J 5 bases; nucleotides not matched to a gene: 10. The V gene's germline CDR1 is WNHNN and CDR2 SYGVQD (reference sequence).

CDR3 sequence: CASRTTGGSYEQYF. As DNA, the CDR3 is TGTGCCAGCAGGACTACAGGGGGATCCTACGAGCAGTACTTC. The chain uses TRBV27 and TRBJ2-7, with 8 nucleotides matching TRBD1. V was pared by 6 bases and J by 1 base, with 5 bases of the junction left unmatched. Germline CDR1 MNHEY, CDR2 SMNVEV (reference sequence). The CDR3 runs 14 residues.

This clone was seen only a few times. The rearrangement links TRBV28 to TRBJ1-1, with a weak D call TRBD1 (5 bases). The CDR3 loop spans 13 amino acids. The V end was cut by 7 bases, the J end by 4 bases, with 13 bases between. CDR1 is MDHEN and CDR2 is SYDVKM in the germline V gene. DNA for the CDR3: TGTGCCAGCACCGAGGACACCGTCACTGAAGCTTTCTTT. Translated, it gives CASTEDTVTEAFF.

This chain connects TRBV29-1 to TRBJ2-5, with a possible D match to TRBD1 (6 bases). The CDR3 is made up of 15 amino acids. V dropped 6 bases and J dropped 1 base, with 18 bases sitting between them. From germline, CDR1 is SQVTM and CDR2 ANQGSEA. The CDR3 sequence: CSVQKDGQSQETQYF. In DNA, the CDR3 is TGCAGCGTCCAAAAGGACGGACAGTCCCAAGAGACCCAGTACTTC. The full variable domain, in which reference TRBV29-1 and TRBJ2-5 provide the parts outside the CDR3, is SAVISQKPSRDICQRGTSLTIQCQVDSQVTMMFWYRQQPGQSLTLIATANQGSEATYESGFVIDKFPISRPNLTFSTLTVSNMSPEDSSIYLCSVQKDGQSQETQYFGPGTRLLVL.

The V gene is TRBV30, the J gene TRBJ2-2, with TRBD1 identical over 7 bases. Germline V gene data show CDR1 as GTSNPN and CDR2 as SVGIG (reference sequence). Germline trimming cut 8 bases from V and 6 bases from J; bases unmatched to any gene: 12. CDR3 length: 14 residues. CDR3 residues: CAGKGGPTPGELFF. DNA for the CDR3: TGTGCCGGGAAAGGGGGCCCCACTCCCGGGGAGCTGTTTTTT.

This chain joins TRBV5-1 and TRBJ2-1; 13 bases are shared with TRBD2. The CDR3 totals 14 residues. J was trimmed by 10 bases and V by 5 bases; bases with no gene match: 6. Germline V CDR1 and CDR2: SGHRS, YFSETQ. The CDR3 coding sequence is TGCGCCAGCAGACTAGCGGGAGGGTCCGGGGAGCAGTTCTTC. Amino acids: CASRLAGGSGEQFF.

A word on this clone: The sample has other DNA sequences that encode this CDR3 too. The chain recombines TRBV28 with TRBJ2-7, with 9 bases that match TRBD1. CDR1 and CDR2 from the germline V gene are MDHEN and SYDVKM. V lost 3 bases, J lost 3 bases, and 6 bases stayed unmatched. The CDR3 is made up of 15 amino acids. The CDR3 sequence is CASSFPGQGNYEQYF. The DNA of the CDR3 is TGTGCCAGCAGTTTTCCGGGACAGGGAAACTACGAGCAGTACTTC.

The chain employs TRBV10-1 and TRBJ2-1, with 8 bases fitting TRBD1. The CDR3 spans 16 residues. With V trimmed by 0 bases and J by 2 bases, 3 bases remained unmatched. Germline CDR1 WNHNN, CDR2 SYGVQD (reference sequence). CDR3 in DNA: TGCGCCAGCAGTGAGTCTAGGACAGGGACCTACAATGAGCAGTTCTTC. As protein: CASSESRTGTYNEQFF.

The chain couples TRBV5-5 to TRBJ2-2; 11 bases agree with TRBD2. J lost 1 base, V lost 0 bases, and 5 bases had no gene match. CDR3 length equals 18 residues. The germline V gene encodes CDR1 SGHKS and CDR2 YYEKEE (reference sequence). CDR3 in DNA: TGTGCCAGCAGCTTGGTGGCTAGCGGGAGGTTGAACACCGGGGAGCTGTTTTTT. It translates to CASSLVASGRLNTGELFF.

J is TRBJ2-3 and V is TRBV5-4, with 8 bases matching TRBD2. The CDR3 is 17 residues long. J was trimmed by 2 bases and V by 0 bases; bases with no gene match: 8. Germline loops: CDR1 SGHNT, CDR2 YYREEE (reference sequence). CDR3 bases: TGTGCCAGCAGCTTGGGGAATCCAGCGGGGGCCACAGATACGCAGTATTTT. Translated: CASSLGNPAGATDTQYF.

The chain is built from TRBV5-4 and TRBJ2-5; 7 bases map to TRBD1. This CDR3 comprises 16 residues. After removal of 2 bases from V and 5 bases from J, the junction contained 12 bases not matched to a gene. Germline loops: CDR1 SGHNT, CDR2 YYREEE (reference sequence). The CDR3 DNA reads TGTGCCAGCAGCTTTGGCCAGGGGGTGTGGGACGAGACCCAGTACTTC. It specifies CASSFGQGVWDETQYF.

The chain is built from TRBV7-2 and TRBJ2-7, with TRBD2 as a possible D gene (6 bases). This CDR3 spans 15 amino acids. CDR1 is SGHTA and CDR2 is FQGNSA in the germline V gene. The V end was cut by 3 bases, the J end by 6 bases, with 18 bases between. This CDR3 is CASSFNWSPEGEQYF. The CDR3 coding sequence is TGTGCCAGCAGCTTTAACTGGTCCCCGGAGGGCGAGCAGTACTTC.

V usage is TRBV19 and J usage is TRBJ2-7; D is possibly TRBD1 (6 bases). Germline values: CDR1 LNHDA, CDR2 SQIVND (reference sequence). CDR3 length: 15 amino acids. The V end was cut by 6 bases, the J end by 1 base, with 16 bases between. This chain's CDR3 is CASRPTGSLSYEQYF. For the CDR3, the DNA is TGTGCCAGTAGACCTACAGGGAGTTTGTCCTACGAGCAGTACTTC.

The V call is TRBV10-3, the J call TRBJ2-3, with TRBD1 as a possible D gene (6 bases). V was pared by 6 bases and J by 3 bases, with 19 bases between. Germline-derived CDR1 and CDR2 are ENHRY and SYGVKD. The CDR3 loop spans 16 amino acids. This chain's CDR3 is CAIRDPAVQGTDTQYF. CDR3 nucleotides: TGTGCCATCAGGGACCCCGCGGTACAGGGAACAGATACGCAGTATTTT.

This chain uses TRBV10-3 with TRBJ2-1; the D gene could be TRBD1 or TRBD2 (6 bases each). CDR1 ENHRY and CDR2 SYGVKD come from the germline V gene. The V end was cut by 3 bases, the J end by 5 bases, with 14 bases between. The CDR3 contains 15 residues. CDR3 sequence: CAISDPGRGHNEQFF. CDR3 DNA: TGTGCCATCAGTGATCCCGGCCGGGGGCACAATGAGCAGTTCTTC.